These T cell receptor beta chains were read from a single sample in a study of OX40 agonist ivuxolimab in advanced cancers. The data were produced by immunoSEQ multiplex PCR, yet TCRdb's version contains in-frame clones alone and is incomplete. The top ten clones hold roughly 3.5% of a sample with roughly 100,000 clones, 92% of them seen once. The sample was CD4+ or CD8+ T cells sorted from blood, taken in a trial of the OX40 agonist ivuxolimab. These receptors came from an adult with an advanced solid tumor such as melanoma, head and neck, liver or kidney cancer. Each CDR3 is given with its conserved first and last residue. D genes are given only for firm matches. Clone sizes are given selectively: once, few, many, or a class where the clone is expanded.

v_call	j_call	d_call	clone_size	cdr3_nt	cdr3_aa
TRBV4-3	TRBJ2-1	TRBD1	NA	TGCGCCAGCAGCCAAGATAGGATCCCCAGGACAGGAGATGAGCAGTTCTTC	CASSQDRIPRTGDEQFF
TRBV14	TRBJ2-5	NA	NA	TGTGCCAGCAGCCAAGATAGGGGCTTCGGGGAGACCCAGTACTTC	CASSQDRGFGETQYF
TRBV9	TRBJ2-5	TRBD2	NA	TGTGCCAGCAGCGTAGTCCCAGCGGGAGGAGGTGAGACCCAGTACTTC	CASSVVPAGGGETQYF
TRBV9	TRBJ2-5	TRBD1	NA	TGTGCCAGCAGCGTAGCGGTCAGGGGGAACGCGGAGACCCAGTACTTC	CASSVAVRGNAETQYF
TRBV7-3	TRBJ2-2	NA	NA	TGTGCCAGCAGCAAAATATATAACGCGAACACCGGGGAGCTGTTTTTT	CASSKIYNANTGELFF
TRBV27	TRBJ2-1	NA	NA	TGTGCCAGCAGTTTAGGGAGCTCCTACAATGAGCAGTTCTTC	CASSLGSSYNEQFF
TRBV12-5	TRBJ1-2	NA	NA	TGTGCTAGTGGGCTAACAGGGATTTGGGGCTACACCTTC	CASGLTGIWGYTF
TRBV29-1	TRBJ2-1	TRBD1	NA	TGCAGCGGAGGGACAGGGTCCTACAATGAGCAGTTCTTC	CSGGTGSYNEQFF
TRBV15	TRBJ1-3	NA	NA	TGTGCCACCAGCAGTCCGGGAAACACCATATATTTT	CATSSPGNTIYF
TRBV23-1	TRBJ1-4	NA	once	TGCGCCAGCAGCCTTACGGGGGAGGGAGCTAATGAAAAACTGTTTTTT	CASSLTGEGANEKLFF
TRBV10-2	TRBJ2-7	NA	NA	TGCGCCAGCGCCCCGGGGGCGTACTCCTACGAGCAGTACTTC	CASAPGAYSYEQYF
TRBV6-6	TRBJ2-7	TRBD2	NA	TGTGCCAGCAGTTACGGGCGGGGGTACTCCTACGAGCAGTACTTC	CASSYGRGYSYEQYF
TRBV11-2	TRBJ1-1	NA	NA	TGTGCCAGCAGGAACGTAGGGTTTGCTGAAGCTTTCTTT	CASRNVGFAEAFF
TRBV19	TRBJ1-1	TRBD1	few	TGTGCCAGTAGTAGGGGACAGGGGAACACTGAAGCTTTCTTT	CASSRGQGNTEAFF
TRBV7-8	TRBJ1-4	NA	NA	TGTGCCAGCAGACGAGTTTCTAATGAAAAACTGTTTTTT	CASRRVSNEKLFF
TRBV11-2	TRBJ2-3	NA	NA	TGTGCCAGCAGCTTAGCGTATTCGCGGGGGCTCACAGATACGCAGTATTTT	CASSLAYSRGLTDTQYF
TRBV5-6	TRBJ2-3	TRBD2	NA	TGTGCCAGCAGCTTATCTTGGCGGGAGGGGGATACGCAGTATTTT	CASSLSWREGDTQYF
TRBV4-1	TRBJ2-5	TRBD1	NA	TGCGCCAGCAGCCAGAAACCGGGACAGGGAGAGACCCAGTACTTC	CASSQKPGQGETQYF
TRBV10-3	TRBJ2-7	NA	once	TGTGCCATCAGTAAGGGGGGCTCCTACGAGCAGTACTTC	CAISKGGSYEQYF
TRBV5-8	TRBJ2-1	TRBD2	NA	TGTGCCAGCAGCTTGGCCGACGGGGGGAGACTTGATGAGCAGTTCTTC	CASSLADGGRLDEQFF
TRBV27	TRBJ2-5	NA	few	TGTGCCAGCAGGATTGGAGAGACCCAGTACTTC	CASRIGETQYF
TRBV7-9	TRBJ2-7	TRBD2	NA	TGTGCCAGCAGCTTAGCTCTAGCGGATCACTACGAGCAGTACTTC	CASSLALADHYEQYF
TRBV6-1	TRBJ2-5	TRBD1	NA	TGTGCCAGCATATTCCGGGACAGACAAGAGACCCAGTACTTC	CASIFRDRQETQYF
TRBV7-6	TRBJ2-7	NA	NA	TGTGCCAGCAGCTTGGGGGAGTTGGAGTACGAGCAGTACTTC	CASSLGELEYEQYF
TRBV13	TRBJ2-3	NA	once	TGTGCCAGCAGCTTAGCGGGCACAGATACGCAGTATTTT	CASSLAGTDTQYF
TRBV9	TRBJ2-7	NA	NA	TGTGCCAGCAGCGTAGCTTTTAGCGAGCAGTACTTC	CASSVAFSEQYF
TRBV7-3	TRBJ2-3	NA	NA	TGTGCCAGCAGCTTAACAGCGAGCCTCCATACGCAGTATTTT	CASSLTASLHTQYF
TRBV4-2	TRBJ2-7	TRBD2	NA	TGTGCCAGCAGCCAGGCCTCCGGGACTAGCTACGAGCAGTACTTC	CASSQASGTSYEQYF
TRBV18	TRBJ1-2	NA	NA	TGTGCCAGCTCACCTGGGGACACCAACTATGGCTACACCTTC	CASSPGDTNYGYTF
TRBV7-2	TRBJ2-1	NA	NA	TGTGCCAGCAGCTTAGGGTATGGGGGTCCGAGAGAGGGAGATGAGCAGTTCTTC	CASSLGYGGPREGDEQFF
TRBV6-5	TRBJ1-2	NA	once	TGTGCCAGCAGTTACGAGGGCGATGGCTACACCTTC	CASSYEGDGYTF
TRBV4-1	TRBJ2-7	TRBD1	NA	TGCGCCAGCAGCCAGGAGGGCCAGGGGGCTAGCGAGCAGTACTTC	CASSQEGQGASEQYF
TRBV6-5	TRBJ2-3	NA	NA	TGTGCCAGCGGGATCAGCACAGATACGCAGTATTTT	CASGISTDTQYF
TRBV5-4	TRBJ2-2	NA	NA	TGTGCCAGCAGCACCGGAGACGGGGAGCTGTTTTTT	CASSTGDGELFF
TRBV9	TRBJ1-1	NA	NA	TGTGCCAGCAGCGTTTATGGAGGGGACACTGAAGCTTTCTTT	CASSVYGGDTEAFF
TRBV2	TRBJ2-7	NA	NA	TGTGCCAGCGGTCCGGGACCTACCTACGAGCAGTACTTC	CASGPGPTYEQYF
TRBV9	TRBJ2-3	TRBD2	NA	TGTGCCAGCAGCGTGTCTGGGACTAAAAGCACAGATACGCAGTATTTT	CASSVSGTKSTDTQYF
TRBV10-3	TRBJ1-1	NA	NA	TGTGCCATCAGGGCTTCGGGCCTGCCCGACACTGAAGCTTTCTTT	CAIRASGLPDTEAFF
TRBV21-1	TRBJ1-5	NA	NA	TGTGCCAGCAGCAAGTGGACAGAGATAATATGCAATCAGCCCCAGCATTTT	CASSKWTEIICNQPQHF
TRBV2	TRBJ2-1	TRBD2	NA	TGTGCCAGCAGTGAAGAGGTCGCAGGGACTAGCGGGGGGGACTCCTACAATGAGCAGTTCTTC	CASSEEVAGTSGGDSYNEQFF
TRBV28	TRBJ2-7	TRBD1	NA	TGTGCCAGCAGAGGGACAGGGGGTAACTACGAGCAGTACTTC	CASRGTGGNYEQYF
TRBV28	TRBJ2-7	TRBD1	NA	TGTGCCAGCATTAATCTCAACAGGGGACAACGCGAGCAGTACTTC	CASINLNRGQREQYF
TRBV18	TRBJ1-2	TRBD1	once	TGTGCCAGCTCACCCGGACAGGGGGAAAACTATGGCTACACCTTC	CASSPGQGENYGYTF
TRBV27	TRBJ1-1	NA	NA	TGTGCCAGCACTACCCTGACAGTACCGTGGGGTGAAGCTTTCTTT	CASTTLTVPWGEAFF
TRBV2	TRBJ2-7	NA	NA	TGTGCCAGCCAGACCGTTGGCCCTTCCTACGAGCAGTACTTC	CASQTVGPSYEQYF
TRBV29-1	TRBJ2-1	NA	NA	TGCAGCGTTGAAGTAAGACAGAACGATGAGCAGTTCTTC	CSVEVRQNDEQFF
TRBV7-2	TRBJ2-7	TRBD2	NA	TGTGCCAGCAGCTTTGCTAGCGGGAGTTACGAGCAGTACTTC	CASSFASGSYEQYF
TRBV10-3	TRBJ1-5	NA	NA	TGTGCCATCAGTGAAGAGGGGTCCAATCAGCCCCAGCATTTT	CAISEEGSNQPQHF
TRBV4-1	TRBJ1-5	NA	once	TGCGCCAGCAGCCAAGGGGTCTTAAGGGGGAGCGATACGCCCCAGCATTTT	CASSQGVLRGSDTPQHF
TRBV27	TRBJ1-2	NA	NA	TGTGCCAGCAGTTCAACCCCCTATGGCTACACCTTC	CASSSTPYGYTF
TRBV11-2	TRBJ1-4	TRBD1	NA	TGTGCCAGCAGCTTATCCCCCGACAGGGTCGGCGAAAAACTGTTTTTT	CASSLSPDRVGEKLFF
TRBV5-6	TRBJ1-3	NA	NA	TGTGCCAGCAGCCCGCAGTATAGCGACGGGAACCCTTTTGGAAACACCATATATTTT	CASSPQYSDGNPFGNTIYF
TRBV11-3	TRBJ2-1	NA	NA	TGTGCCAGCAGCTTAGGGTTGGGTGAGCAGTTCTTC	CASSLGLGEQFF
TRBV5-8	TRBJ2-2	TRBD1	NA	TGTGCCAGCAGCACGAAGCCGGGACAGGTTCGCACCGGGGAGCTGTTTTTT	CASSTKPGQVRTGELFF
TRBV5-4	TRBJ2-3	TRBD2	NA	TGTGCCAGCAGCAGGACTAGCGGGAGTTCAGATACGCAGTATTTT	CASSRTSGSSDTQYF